One and the same sample provided the 21 T cell receptor beta chains below, sequenced in a study of T-cell memory formation after mild COVID-19. TCRdb fed the 5' RACE reads into MiXCR, producing one record per CDR3 protein. The data show 400,000 or so distinct CDR3 sequences, with 20% seen just once and around 8.4% held by the top ten. Sequenced material: PBMCs or a T cell subset sorted from them (not recorded which). The receptors stem from an adult woman who had mild COVID-19 (a few samples of this study predate the infection). Cell type and time point are not known.

This sequence joins TRBV4-2 and TRBJ2-2; either TRBD1 or TRBD2 may supply D (5 bases each). Germline V gives CDR1 LGHNA, CDR2 YNFKEQ. Trimming cost V 0 bases and J 7 bases, with 15 bases left between them. The length of the CDR3 is 16 residues. DNA of the CDR3: TGTGCCAGCAGCCAAGATATGGGGATGAGGGGCGGGGAGCTGTTTTTT. Amino acid sequence: CASSQDMGMRGGELFF.

CDR3: CASSPSGSNPEQYF. The CDR3 nucleotides are TGTGCCAGCAGCCCCAGCGGGAGCAACCCCGAGCAGTACTTC. V is TRBV7-2 and J is TRBJ2-7; 8 nucleotides line up with TRBD2. Germline-derived CDR1 and CDR2 are SGHTA and FQGNSA. Unmatched junction bases numbered 9, after V lost 5 bases and J lost 6 bases. This CDR3 is built from 14 residues.

This clonotype has just a few counts. CDR3 protein: CASSLITSGFTDTQYF. The CDR3 DNA is TGTGCCAGCAGCTTAATAACTAGCGGATTTACAGATACGCAGTATTTT. This chain joins TRBV11-2 and TRBJ2-3, with 8 positions matching TRBD2. CDR1 is SGHAT and CDR2 is FQNNGV in the germline V gene. The trim removed 2 bases at V and 3 bases at J, leaving 7 bases unmatched. There are 16 residues in the CDR3.

This clonotype has just a few counts. This chain uses TRBV25-1 with TRBJ1-2; 9 bases agree with TRBD1. From germline, CDR1 is MGHDK and CDR2 SYGVNS. The CDR3 consists of 14 residues. Trimming cost V 6 bases and J 4 bases; bases outside gene matches: 6. The CDR3 bases are TGTGCCAGCAGGGGACAGGGAGACTTCTATGGCTACACCTTC. Its translation: CASRGQGDFYGYTF.

This clonotype was seen only a few times. This sequence joins TRBV6-6 and TRBJ2-1; TRBD1 matches at 8 bases. The CDR3 covers 16 residues. With V trimmed by 6 bases and J by 9 bases, 16 bases remained unmatched. Germline CDR1 and CDR2: MNHNY and SVGAGI (reference sequence). In nucleotides, the CDR3 is TGTGCCAGCAGCCGCCGAGGGGGACAGGCTTCTAGTGAGCAGTTCTTC. It specifies CASSRRGGQASSEQFF.

This clonotype was found a few times. The chain couples TRBV24-1 to TRBJ2-7; 8 bases map to TRBD2. After removal of 4 bases from V and 3 bases from J, the junction contained 1 base not matched to a gene. The CDR3 runs 13 residues. Per the germline V gene, CDR1 is KGHDR and CDR2 is SFDVKD. The CDR3 nucleotides are TGTGCCACCAGTGACGGGGGGGACTACGAGCAGTACTTC. It is translated as CATSDGGDYEQYF.

This clonotype appeared many times. V is TRBV6-2 or TRBV6-3 and J is TRBJ2-1; D is tentatively TRBD1 or TRBD2 (5 bases each). Germline CDR1 is MNHEY and CDR2 is SVGEGT. This CDR3 spans 12 amino acids. V was shortened by 2 bases and J by 6 bases, with 5 bases between the two germline ends. Here the CDR3 DNA reads TGTGCCAGCAGTTACGGGGGCAATGAGCAGTTCTTC. It translates to CASSYGGNEQFF.

The chain employs TRBV30 and TRBJ2-1; 8 nucleotides match TRBD2. V lost 4 bases and J lost 12; bases outside the gene matches: 11. Germline V gene sequence: CDR1 GTSNPN, CDR2 SVGIG (reference sequence). The CDR3 spans 13 residues. CDR3 bases: TGTGCCTGGAACCGACGGGGGGGGATGATGCAGTTCTTC. This translates into CAWNRRGGMMQFF.

J is TRBJ2-7 and V is TRBV7-9; no firm D call. V dropped 4 bases and J dropped 6 bases, with 16 bases sitting between them. There are 14 residues in the CDR3. Per the germline V gene, CDR1 is SEHNR and CDR2 is FQNEAQ (reference sequence). CDR3: CASSSEVHRPEQYF. In DNA form, the CDR3 reads TGTGCCAGCAGCTCAGAAGTTCACAGACCCGAGCAGTACTTC. Drawing the rest from reference TRBV7-9 and TRBJ2-7, the complete variable domain is DTGVSQNPRHKITKRGQNVTFRCDPISEHNRLYWYRQTLGQGPEFLTYFQNEAQLEKSRLLSDRFSAERPKGSFSTLEIQRTEQGDSAMYLCASSSEVHRPEQYFGPGTRLTVT.

This sequence joins TRBV9 and TRBJ2-5, with D uncertain. Per the germline V gene, CDR1 is SGDLS and CDR2 is YYNGEE. The CDR3 has 14 residues. Trimming stripped 0 bases from V and 1 base from J, with 7 bases between. CDR3: CASSVGAVQETQYF. CDR3 DNA sequence: TGTGCCAGCAGCGTAGGGGCGGTCCAAGAGACCCAGTACTTC.

The genes are TRBV5-1 and TRBJ1-2; 9 bases are a match to TRBD1. CDR3 size: 15 residues. From germline, CDR1 is SGHRS and CDR2 YFSETQ. Trimming took 4 bases from V and 2 from J; bases not matched to a gene: 6. CDR3 sequence (DNA): TGCGCCAGCAGCACCCAACAGGGGGCCAACTATGGCTACACCTTC. Translation gives CASSTQQGANYGYTF. Together with reference TRBV5-1 and TRBJ1-2, the CDR3 gives the full variable domain: KAGVTQTPRYLIKTRGQQVTLSCSPISGHRSVSWYQQTPGQGLQFLFEYFSETQRNKGNFPGRFSGRQFSNSRSEMNVSTLELGDSALYLCASSTQQGANYGYTFGSGTRLTVV.

This clonotype was detected a few times. This chain connects TRBV12-3 or TRBV12-4 to TRBJ1-2, with TRBD1 as a possible D gene (5 bases). The V and J ends lost 2 bases and 2 bases respectively, with 12 bases between them. The CDR3 totals 15 residues. CDR3 nucleotide sequence: TGTGCCAGCAGTTTATCGAGGGGAGGGAACTATGGCTACACCTTC. Encoded protein: CASSLSRGGNYGYTF.

V usage is TRBV24-1 and J usage is TRBJ1-2; 10 bases agree with TRBD1. The V gene's germline CDR1 is KGHDR and CDR2 SFDVKD. The CDR3 has 14 amino acids. With V trimmed by 5 bases and J by 5 bases, 4 bases remained unmatched. The CDR3 loop is CATSGQGAQYGYTF. CDR3 DNA: TGTGCCACCAGTGGACAGGGGGCACAGTATGGCTACACCTTC.

V usage is TRBV7-9 and J usage is TRBJ2-1, with unresolved D. The germline gives CDR1 SEHNR, CDR2 FQNEAQ (reference sequence). The CDR3 totals 18 residues. V lost 2 bases and J lost 0, with 17 bases in between. The CDR3 DNA follows: TGTGCCAGCAGCTTACCCCTCGGTTCCCGAAGCTCCTACAATGAGCAGTTCTTC. As protein: CASSLPLGSRSSYNEQFF. Full variable domain (rest looked up from reference TRBV7-9 and TRBJ2-1): DTGVSQNPRHKITKRGQNVTFRCDPISEHNRLYWYRQTLGQGPEFLTYFQNEAQLEKSRLLSDRFSAERPKGSFSTLEIQRTEQGDSAMYLCASSLPLGSRSSYNEQFFGPGTRLTVL.

V usage is TRBV3-1 and J usage is TRBJ1-2; TRBD1 might be the D (5 bases). CDR1 and CDR2 (germline): LGHDT, YNNKEL (reference sequence). V was pared by 3 bases and J by 8 bases, with 16 bases between. This CDR3 is built from 14 residues. The CDR3 here is CASSHATGTGGYTF. In DNA form, the CDR3 reads TGTGCCAGCAGCCACGCTACTGGGACGGGAGGCTACACCTTC.

The chain recombines TRBV7-3 with TRBJ2-5; unclear D gene. Trimming cost V 5 bases and J 5 bases, with 15 bases left between them. There are 14 residues in the CDR3. The germline V gene has CDR1 SGHTA and CDR2 FQGTGA. CDR3 protein: CASSPEIVGETQYF. CDR3 coding DNA: TGTGCCAGCAGCCCGGAGATCGTGGGGGAGACCCAGTACTTC.

This clonotype was detected a few times. The chain carries TRBV5-1 and TRBJ1-3, with D perhaps TRBD1 (6 bases). The CDR3 extends over 15 amino acids. The germline gives CDR1 SGHRS, CDR2 YFSETQ. V was trimmed by 4 bases and J by 1 base, leaving 12 bases between them. For the CDR3, the DNA is TGCGCCAGCAGCCCGGACAGCACATCTGGAAACACCATATATTTT. Translating gives CASSPDSTSGNTIYF.

The gene calls are TRBV3-1 and TRBJ2-1; 9 bases align to TRBD2. V trimming: 2 bases; J trimming: 7 bases; junction bases outside the gene matches: 6. The CDR3 spans 15 residues. Per germline, CDR1 LGHDT and CDR2 YNNKEL (reference sequence). The CDR3 spells CASSQSLAGTNEQFF. For the CDR3, the DNA is TGTGCCAGCAGCCAATCCCTAGCGGGAACAAATGAGCAGTTCTTC.

This rearrangement joins TRBV20-1 to TRBJ2-3; 11 bases match TRBD2. Germline-derived CDR1 and CDR2 are DFQATT and SNEGSKA (reference sequence). CDR3 size: 15 residues. With V trimmed by 6 bases and J by 2 bases, 7 bases remained unmatched. The CDR3, as DNA: TGCAGTGCCGAACGGACTAGCGGGTACACAGATACGCAGTATTTT. Its translation: CSAERTSGYTDTQYF.

The chain is built from TRBV12-3 or TRBV12-4 and TRBJ2-3, with D perhaps TRBD2 (6 bases). The CDR3 extends over 13 amino acids. Trimming removed 6 bases from V and 4 bases from J, with 11 bases in between. The CDR3 DNA sequence: TGTGCCAGCAGGGTATCTAGCGCAGATACGCAGTATTTT. Amino acid sequence: CASRVSSADTQYF.

The chain employs TRBV12-3 or TRBV12-4 and TRBJ2-5; D is perhaps TRBD1 (5 bases). Deletions cut 1 base from V and 9 bases from J, with 12 bases between. This CDR3 is 13 amino acids long. CDR3 sequence: CASSLGRLGAQYF. CDR3 sequence (DNA): TGTGCCAGCAGTTTAGGGCGTTTAGGGGCCCAGTACTTC.